This TCR beta chain was identified in a study of tumor-infiltrating lymphocytes in localized non-small cell lung cancer. TCRdb's table, derived via immunoSEQ multiplex PCR, lists solely in-frame clones and lacks some. The sample includes 10,000 to 13,000 clones, about 69% seen only once; the top ten take about 9.1%. V was shortened by 8 bases and J by 0 bases, with 11 bases between the two germline ends. CDR1 is SEHNR and CDR2 is FQNEAQ in the germline V gene (reference sequence). The CDR3 length is 14 residues. In its sample, this clone was seen a few times. The sequence was collected from a human donor with non-small cell lung cancer. The rearrangement links TRBV7-9 to TRBJ1-3, with TRBD1 as a possible D gene (6 bases). The source material was lung tumor tissue. The CDR3, as DNA: TGTGCCAGCGTGGACAGAAACTCTGGAAACACCATATATTTT. Translation: CASVDRNSGNTIYF. The whole variable domain, filled in from reference TRBV7-9 and TRBJ1-3, reads DTGVSQNPRHKITKRGQNVTFRCDPISEHNRLYWYRQTLGQGPEFLTYFQNEAQLEKSRLLSDRFSAERPKGSFSTLEIQRTEQGDSAMYLCASVDRNSGNTIYFGEGSWLTVV.